The present TCR beta chain was sequenced within a study of cytomegalovirus exposure and HLA in healthy donors. Study-level points and caveats: When analyzed later, a missense DCLRE1C variant was found to be linked to TCR beta V- and J-gene trimming.

Concerning this clone itself: Its antigen is still unknown.

J was trimmed by 7 bases and V by 5 bases; bases with no gene match: 11. The CDR3 is 16 residues long. The PCR employed 60 Vbeta primers together with 13 Jbeta primers. The data were produced by immunoSEQ multiplex PCR, yet TCRdb's version contains in-frame clones alone and is incomplete. The repertoire includes 95,000 to 110,000 clones, around three quarters of them detected once, and about 5.4% sits in the top ten. V usage is TRBV5-3 and J usage is TRBJ1-4, with TRBD1 identical over 10 bases. TRBV5-3 counts as an open reading frame of uncertain function. This clonotype was obtained from a young woman in good health and CMV-seropositive. The sample taken for sequencing was PBMCs. The CDR3 DNA follows: TGTGCCAGAAGGCCCCGGGACAGGGGACATTGTGAAAAACTGTTTTTT. The encoded protein is CARRPRDRGHCEKLFF.